The present entry profiles one TCR beta chain with its context. Antigen unknown. These data originate in a study of cytomegalovirus exposure and HLA in healthy donors. Study conclusions and caveats: In a later analysis, across HLA loci, associated TCR counts were highest for DRB1, lowest for HLA-C.

V lost 4 bases, J lost 3 bases, and 13 bases lay in between. CDR3 length equals 14 residues. CDR1 is MNHEY and CDR2 is SMNVEV in the germline V gene (reference sequence). The PCR ran on 60 Vbeta and 13 Jbeta primers. Sequenced by immunoSEQ multiplex PCR; TCRdb stores in-frame clones only, minus some. The sample yields roughly 150,000 clones, 65% to 80% seen once. The source is a man between 35 and 55 years old in good health and CMV-seronegative. The source material was PBMCs. The chain is built from TRBV27 and TRBJ2-7; a weak D match, TRBD1 (5 bases). DNA of the CDR3: TGTGCCAGCAGTTACCAGGGATTGAGCTACGAGCAGTACTTC. Amino acid sequence: CASSYQGLSYEQYF.